Following are 27 T cell receptor beta chains from one sample sequenced in a study of cytomegalovirus exposure and HLA in healthy donors. In the PCR, 60 Vbeta and 13 Jbeta primers were used. The assay was immunoSEQ multiplex PCR, and TCRdb's table has in-frame clones only and misses some. The sample has 170,000 or so clones; the top ten hold roughly 2%. Sequencing input: PBMCs. The receptors shown here come from a man aged 25-40 years in good health and CMV-seronegative.

This chain links TRBV9 with TRBJ1-4, with a tentative D call TRBD1 (5 bases). Germline V gene data show CDR1 as SGDLS and CDR2 as YYNGEE. V was clipped by 0 bases and J by 3 bases, with 12 bases between them. There are 16 residues in the CDR3. The CDR3 coding sequence is TGTGCCAGCAGCGTAGGGTCGACAGACTCTAATGAAAAACTGTTTTTT. Translated: CASSVGSTDSNEKLFF.

The V and J genes are TRBV25-1 and TRBJ2-1; 8 bases match TRBD1. Germline V gene data show CDR1 as MGHDK and CDR2 as SYGVNS. Unmatched junction bases numbered 0, after V lost 3 bases and J lost 2 bases. This CDR3 region has 14 residues. The CDR3 sequence is CASSEDRAYNEQFF. CDR3 in DNA: TGTGCCAGCAGTGAGGACAGGGCCTACAATGAGCAGTTCTTC.

V and J are TRBV2 and TRBJ2-7, with 11 bases fitting TRBD2. V lost 6 bases, J lost 3 bases, and 4 bases stayed unmatched. Germline V CDR1 and CDR2: SNHLY, FYNNEI. The CDR3 loop spans 14 amino acids. In DNA, the CDR3 is TGTGCCAGCAGAGGGACTAGCGGTATCTACGAGCAGTACTTC. Protein: CASRGTSGIYEQYF. Looking up the rest from reference TRBV2 and TRBJ2-7 gives the full variable domain: EPEVTQTPSHQVTQMGQEVILRCVPISNHLYFYWYRQILGQKVEFLVSFYNNEISEKSEIFDDQFSVERPDGSNFTLKIRSTKLEDSAMYFCASRGTSGIYEQYFGPGTRLTVT.

V is TRBV11-2 and J is TRBJ2-7; TRBD2 agrees at 8 bases. V gave up 3 bases and J gave up 6 bases; unmatched junction bases: 10. The CDR3 is made up of 15 amino acids. Germline V CDR1 and CDR2: SGHAT, FQNNGV. The CDR3 coding sequence is TGTGCCAGCAGCTTTACTAGCGGAACCGAGCTCGAGCAGTACTTC. Translation gives CASSFTSGTELEQYF.

This chain connects TRBV1 to TRBJ2-1; TRBD2, the D gene given by the table, was not confirmed from the DNA. TRBV1 is given as a pseudogene. The CDR3 sequence is 16 residues long. The CDR3 spells CTSSQDRTSGHNEQFF. CDR3 in DNA: TGCACCAGCAGCCAAGACCGGACTAGCGGGCACAATGAGCAGTTCTTC.

The V gene is TRBV5-4, the J gene TRBJ2-1; TRBD1 aligns across 7 bases. The J segment lost 1 base and the V segment lost 3 bases, leaving 4 bases of the junction unmatched. Germline loops: CDR1 SGHNT, CDR2 YYREEE (reference sequence). The CDR3 is made up of 15 amino acids. CDR3 loop: CASSSRQGSYNEQFF. The CDR3, as DNA: TGTGCCAGCAGCTCCCGACAGGGTTCCTACAATGAGCAGTTCTTC.

The rearrangement uses TRBV4-1 and TRBJ1-2, with D possibly being TRBD1 (5 bases). V lost 4 bases and J lost 2, with 11 bases in between. The CDR3 is 14 residues long. Germline-derived CDR1 and CDR2 are MGHRA and YSYEKL. CDR3 sequence reads: CASSPPGGNYGYTF. The CDR3 bases are TGCGCCAGCAGCCCGCCGGGGGGGAACTATGGCTACACCTTC.

V is TRBV5-1 and J is TRBJ1-1, with TRBD1 identical over 7 bases. V was clipped by 0 bases and J by 5 bases; unmatched bases: 4. The CDR3 spans 14 residues. CDR1 is SGHRS, CDR2 YFSETQ, per germline. In DNA, the CDR3 is TGCGCCAGCAGCTTGGAAGGGGGCGCGACTGAAGCTTTCTTT. Translated, it gives CASSLEGGATEAFF. The complete variable domain, with remaining parts taken from reference TRBV5-1 and TRBJ1-1, reads KAGVTQTPRYLIKTRGQQVTLSCSPISGHRSVSWYQQTPGQGLQFLFEYFSETQRNKGNFPGRFSGRQFSNSRSEMNVSTLELGDSALYLCASSLEGGATEAFFGQGTRLTVV.

The V and J genes are TRBV18 and TRBJ2-7; D unclear. The germline CDR1 and CDR2 sequences are KGHSH and LQKENI. The CDR3 has 13 residues. Trimming took off 6 bases at V and 4 bases at J, with 13 bases between the two ends. The CDR3, as DNA: TGTGCCAGCTCCCCCTCCGACACGTACGAGCAGTACTTC. Protein sequence: CASSPSDTYEQYF. Full variable domain (rest looked up from reference TRBV18 and TRBJ2-7): NAGVMQNPRHLVRRRGQEARLRCSPMKGHSHVYWYRQLPEEGLKFMVYLQKENIIDESGMPKERFSAEFPKEGPSILRIQQVVRGDSAAYFCASSPSDTYEQYFGPGTRLTVT.

V gene TRBV5-4 combines with J gene TRBJ1-6; tentatively, D is TRBD1 (6 bases). V was trimmed by 0 bases and J by 10 bases, leaving 14 bases between them. The CDR3 runs 15 residues. Germline V gene data show CDR1 as SGHNT and CDR2 as YYREEE (reference sequence). The CDR3 nucleotides read TGTGCCAGCAGCTTGGATCAGGGGATAAGGTCACCCCTCCACTTT. The encoded protein is CASSLDQGIRSPLHF.

The chain is built from TRBV4-1 and TRBJ1-1; D not certain. With 3 bases removed from V and 0 bases from J, the gap between germline ends came to 23 bases. The germline gives CDR1 MGHRA, CDR2 YSYEKL. The CDR3 extends over 19 amino acids. Here the CDR3 reads CASSQPTLVELYVNTEAFF. CDR3 DNA: TGCGCCAGCAGCCAGCCTACCTTAGTGGAGCTCTATGTGAACACTGAAGCTTTCTTT.

This rearrangement joins TRBV30 to TRBJ1-1, with D hard to call. Germline values: CDR1 GTSNPN, CDR2 SVGIG (reference sequence). The CDR3 has 14 amino acids. The V end was cut by 5 bases, the J end by 5 bases, with 18 bases between. The CDR3 region has the DNA TGTGCCTGGGGCTCCCTCGGTCGGGATACTGAAGCTTTCTTT. Protein product: CAWGSLGRDTEAFF.

V and J are TRBV5-1 and TRBJ1-1; maybe TRBD1 (5 bases). Germline V gives CDR1 SGHRS, CDR2 YFSETQ. The CDR3 spans 16 residues. Trimming shortened V by 0 bases and J by 4 bases, and 16 bases separated the two germline ends. CDR3 nucleotides: TGCGCCAGCAGCTTGGAAAAGGGACTTAGGGTCACTGAAGCTTTCTTT. Its translation: CASSLEKGLRVTEAFF.

J is TRBJ2-1 and V is TRBV13; 8 bases are shared with TRBD2. CDR1 and CDR2 from the germline V gene are PRHDT and FYEKMQ (reference sequence). The CDR3 length is 13 residues. The trim removed 5 bases at V and 6 bases at J, leaving 3 bases unmatched. The DNA of the CDR3 is TGTGCCAGCAGCCGGGGGGGAGGCAATGAGCAGTTCTTC. Translated: CASSRGGGNEQFF.

This chain uses TRBV2 with TRBJ2-1, with a weak D call TRBD1 (6 bases). Germline V CDR1 and CDR2: SNHLY, FYNNEI. CDR3 length equals 14 residues. V was pared by 6 bases and J by 2 bases, with 11 bases between. The CDR3 loop reads CASSNRAPYNEQFF. In DNA, the CDR3 is TGTGCCAGCAGCAACAGGGCCCCCTACAATGAGCAGTTCTTC. The complete variable domain, with remaining parts taken from reference TRBV2 and TRBJ2-1, reads EPEVTQTPSHQVTQMGQEVILRCVPISNHLYFYWYRQILGQKVEFLVSFYNNEISEKSEIFDDQFSVERPDGSNFTLKIRSTKLEDSAMYFCASSNRAPYNEQFFGPGTRLTVL.

This sequence joins TRBV29-1 and TRBJ1-1; maybe TRBD1 (6 bases). The CDR3 loop spans 12 amino acids. V lost 6 bases, J lost 6 bases, and 14 bases lay in between. Germline values: CDR1 SQVTM, CDR2 ANQGSEA. Written as DNA, the CDR3 is TGCAGCGTCGAGGGGACAAGCGCTGAAGCTTTCTTT. This gives the protein CSVEGTSAEAFF.

The chain has TRBV5-1 and TRBJ1-1, with 7 positions matching TRBD1. The V segment lost 4 bases and the J segment 9 bases; nucleotides outside the gene matches: 9. The CDR3 loop spans 13 amino acids. The V gene's germline CDR1 is SGHRS and CDR2 YFSETQ. CDR3 sequence reads: CASSPDGDRKAFF. CDR3 sequence (DNA): TGCGCCAGCAGCCCCGACGGGGACAGAAAAGCTTTCTTT.

The gene calls are TRBV9 and TRBJ2-2; 9 bases map to TRBD1. Trimming cost V 2 bases and J 2 bases; bases outside gene matches: 4. The CDR3 extends over 16 amino acids. CDR1 is SGDLS and CDR2 is YYNGEE in the germline V gene. CDR3 nucleotide sequence: TGTGCCAGCAGCGTCGGGACAGGGACTAACACCGGGGAGCTGTTTTTT. Translation: CASSVGTGTNTGELFF.

This sequence joins TRBV6-5 and TRBJ2-5; no firm D call. The V end lost 5 bases, the J end lost 1 base, and 8 bases lay between the germline ends. The CDR3 loop spans 13 amino acids. Germline values: CDR1 MNHEY, CDR2 SVGAGI. This CDR3 is CASSHQIQETQYF. DNA of the CDR3: TGTGCCAGCAGTCATCAGATCCAAGAGACCCAGTACTTC.

This chain links TRBV6-5 with TRBJ2-2; perhaps TRBD1 as D (5 bases). Trimming took 7 bases from V and 0 from J, leaving 12 bases between them. The germline V gene has CDR1 MNHEY and CDR2 SVGAGI. This CDR3 is 15 amino acids long. CDR3 coding DNA: TGTGCCAGCAATGGACAACCCGCGAACACCGGGGAGCTGTTTTTT. Translation gives CASNGQPANTGELFF.

The CDR3 region is CASTGQGVSPLHF. Written as DNA, the CDR3 is TGTGCCAGCACGGGACAGGGCGTTTCACCCCTCCACTTT. V usage is TRBV19 and J usage is TRBJ1-6, with 9 bases identical to TRBD1. V trimming: 9 bases; J trimming: 9 bases; junction bases outside the gene matches: 6. The CDR3 has 13 residues. Germline V gene data show CDR1 as LNHDA and CDR2 as SQIVND (reference sequence).

Comments on this clone: Mismatch with germline at one junction end may stem from a read error. The rearrangement joins TRBV14 to TRBJ1-2, with D possibly matching TRBD1 (6 bases). CDR3 length: 12 residues. The germline CDR1 and CDR2 sequences are SGHDN and FVKESK. CDR3 DNA sequence: TGTGCCAGCAGCCAAGACTGGGACAAAAGAAACTTC. This gives the protein CASSQDWDKRNF.

The rearrangement links TRBV28 to TRBJ2-3; 8 nucleotides line up with TRBD2. The germline gives CDR1 MDHEN, CDR2 SYDVKM. This CDR3 contains 16 residues. V dropped 4 bases and J dropped 2; count of bases not matched to a gene: 8. CDR3 sequence reads: CASSSLTSAYTDTQYF. The CDR3 DNA reads TGTGCCAGCAGTTCTCTGACTAGCGCCTACACAGATACGCAGTATTTT.

The chain uses TRBV14 and TRBJ2-1; 11 bases fit TRBD2. After removal of 1 base from V and 9 bases from J, the junction contained 5 bases not matched to a gene. Per the germline V gene, CDR1 is SGHDN and CDR2 is FVKESK. This CDR3 contains 15 residues. Written as DNA, the CDR3 is TGTGCCAGCAGCCAAGTTCTAGCGGGAGGCGCTGAGCAGTTCTTC. Its protein product is CASSQVLAGGAEQFF.

The CDR3 region has the DNA TGTGCCAGCCAGGTCCGAGATACGCAGTATTTT. Translated: CASQVRDTQYF. The rearrangement uses TRBV6-5 and TRBJ2-3; no clear D gene. CDR3 size: 11 residues. The germline gives CDR1 MNHEY, CDR2 SVGAGI. V was cut by 8 bases and J by 5 bases, with 8 bases left in between.

The V call is TRBV6-1, the J call TRBJ2-2, with TRBD2 matching 9 bases. The CDR3 spans 14 residues. V trimming: 5 bases; J trimming: 6 bases; junction bases outside the gene matches: 4. Germline V gives CDR1 MNHNS, CDR2 SASEGT. The CDR3 protein is CASSLAGISGELFF. As DNA, the CDR3 is TGTGCCAGCAGTCTAGCGGGAATCTCCGGGGAGCTGTTTTTT.

The J gene is TRBJ1-4, the V gene TRBV28, with 7 bases identical to TRBD1. The germline CDR1 and CDR2 sequences are MDHEN and SYDVKM. Germline trimming cut 5 bases from V and 4 bases from J; bases unmatched to any gene: 4. This CDR3 is 14 amino acids long. The CDR3 here is CASSTTGVNEKLFF. In DNA form, the CDR3 reads TGTGCCAGCAGTACCACAGGGGTTAATGAAAAACTGTTTTTT.